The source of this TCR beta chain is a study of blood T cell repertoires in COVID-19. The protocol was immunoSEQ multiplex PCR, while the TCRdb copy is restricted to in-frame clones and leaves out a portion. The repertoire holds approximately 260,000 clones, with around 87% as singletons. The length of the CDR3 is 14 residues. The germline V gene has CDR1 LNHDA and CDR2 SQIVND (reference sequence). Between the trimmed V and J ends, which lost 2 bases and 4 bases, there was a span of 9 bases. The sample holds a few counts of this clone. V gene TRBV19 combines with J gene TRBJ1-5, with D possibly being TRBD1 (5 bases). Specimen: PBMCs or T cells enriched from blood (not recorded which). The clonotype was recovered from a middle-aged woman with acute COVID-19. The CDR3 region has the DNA TGTGCCAGTAGTATAAGGGGAGGAAATCAGCCCCAGCATTTT. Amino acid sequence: CASSIRGGNQPQHF.